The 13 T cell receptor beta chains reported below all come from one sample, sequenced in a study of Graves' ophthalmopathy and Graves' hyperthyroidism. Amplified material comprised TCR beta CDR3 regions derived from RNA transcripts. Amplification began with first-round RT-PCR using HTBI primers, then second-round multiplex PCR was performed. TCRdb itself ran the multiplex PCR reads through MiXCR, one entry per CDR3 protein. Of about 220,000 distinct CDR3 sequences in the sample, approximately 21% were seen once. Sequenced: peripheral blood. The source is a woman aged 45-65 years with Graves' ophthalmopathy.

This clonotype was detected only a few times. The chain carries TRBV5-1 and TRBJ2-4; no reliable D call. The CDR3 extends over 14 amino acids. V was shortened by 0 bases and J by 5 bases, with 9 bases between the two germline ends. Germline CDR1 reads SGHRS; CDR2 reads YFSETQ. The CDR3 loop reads CASSLGGPENIQYF. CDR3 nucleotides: TGCGCCAGCAGCTTGGGGGGTCCCGAAAACATTCAGTACTTC.

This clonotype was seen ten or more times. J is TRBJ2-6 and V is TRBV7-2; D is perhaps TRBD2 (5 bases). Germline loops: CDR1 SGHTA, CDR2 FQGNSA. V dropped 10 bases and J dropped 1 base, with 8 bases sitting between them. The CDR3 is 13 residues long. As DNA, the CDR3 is TGTGCCATCGGGGATTCTGGGGCCAACGTCCTGACTTTC. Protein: CAIGDSGANVLTF.

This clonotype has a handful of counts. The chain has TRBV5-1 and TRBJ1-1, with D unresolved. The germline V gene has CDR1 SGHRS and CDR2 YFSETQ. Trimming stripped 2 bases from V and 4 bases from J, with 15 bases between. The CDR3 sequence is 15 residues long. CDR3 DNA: TGCGCCAGCAGCTTTAGTGGGCCCTTGGGCACTGAAGCTTTCTTT. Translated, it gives CASSFSGPLGTEAFF.

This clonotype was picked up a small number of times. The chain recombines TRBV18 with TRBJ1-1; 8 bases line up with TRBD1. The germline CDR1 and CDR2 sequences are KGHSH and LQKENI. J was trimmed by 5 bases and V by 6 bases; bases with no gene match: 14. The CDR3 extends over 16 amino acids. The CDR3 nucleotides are TGTGCCAGCTCCCCCCTACCTGGACAGGGAGAAACTGAAGCTTTCTTT. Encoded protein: CASSPLPGQGETEAFF.

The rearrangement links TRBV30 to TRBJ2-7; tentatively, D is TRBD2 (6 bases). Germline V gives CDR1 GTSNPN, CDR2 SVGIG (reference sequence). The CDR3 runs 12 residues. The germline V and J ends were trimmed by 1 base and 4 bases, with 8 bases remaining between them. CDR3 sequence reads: CAWSGGEYEQYF. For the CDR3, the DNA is TGTGCCTGGAGTGGGGGGGAGTACGAGCAGTACTTC.

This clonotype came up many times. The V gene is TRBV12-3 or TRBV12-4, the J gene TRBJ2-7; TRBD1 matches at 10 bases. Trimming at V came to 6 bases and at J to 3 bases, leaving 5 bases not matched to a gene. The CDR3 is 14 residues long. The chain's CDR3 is CASRWDRGGYEQYF. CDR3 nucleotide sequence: TGTGCCAGCAGATGGGACAGGGGTGGCTACGAGCAGTACTTC.

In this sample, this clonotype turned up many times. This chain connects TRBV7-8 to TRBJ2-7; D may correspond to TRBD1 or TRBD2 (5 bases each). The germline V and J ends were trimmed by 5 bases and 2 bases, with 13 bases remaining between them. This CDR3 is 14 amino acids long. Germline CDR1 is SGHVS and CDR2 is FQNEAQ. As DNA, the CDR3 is TGTGCCAGCAGCCCCCGGGGCCCCGCCTACGAGCAGTACTTC. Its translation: CASSPRGPAYEQYF.

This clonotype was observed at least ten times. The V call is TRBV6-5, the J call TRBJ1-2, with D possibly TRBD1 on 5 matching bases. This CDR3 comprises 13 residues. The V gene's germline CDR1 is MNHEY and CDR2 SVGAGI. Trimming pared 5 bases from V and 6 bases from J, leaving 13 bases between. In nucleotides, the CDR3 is TGTGCCAGCAGTCGGACACTAGAACATGGCTACACCTTC. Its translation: CASSRTLEHGYTF.

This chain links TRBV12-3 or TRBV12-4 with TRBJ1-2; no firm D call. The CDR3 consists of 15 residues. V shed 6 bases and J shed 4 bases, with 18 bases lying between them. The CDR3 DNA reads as TGTGCCAGCAGCCCAGATTCCGCAGGAGGCTATGGCTACACCTTC. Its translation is CASSPDSAGGYGYTF.

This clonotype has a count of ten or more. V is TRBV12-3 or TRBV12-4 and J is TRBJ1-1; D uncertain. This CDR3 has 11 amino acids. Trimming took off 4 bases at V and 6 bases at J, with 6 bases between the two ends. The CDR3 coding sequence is TGTGCCAGCAGTTCATATCCTGAAGCTTTCTTT. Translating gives CASSSYPEAFF.

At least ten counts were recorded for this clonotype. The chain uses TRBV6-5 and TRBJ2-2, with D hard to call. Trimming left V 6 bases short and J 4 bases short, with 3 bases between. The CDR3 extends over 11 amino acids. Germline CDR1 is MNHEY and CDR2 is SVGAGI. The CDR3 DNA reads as TGTGCCAGCAGAGGCACCGGGGAGCTGTTTTTT. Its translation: CASRGTGELFF.

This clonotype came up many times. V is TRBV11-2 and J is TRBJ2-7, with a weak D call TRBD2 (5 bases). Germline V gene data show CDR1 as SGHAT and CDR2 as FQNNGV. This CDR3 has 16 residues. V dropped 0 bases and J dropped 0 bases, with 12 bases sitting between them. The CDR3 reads CASSLDLAWGSYEQYF. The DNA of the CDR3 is TGTGCCAGCAGCTTAGATCTAGCTTGGGGCTCCTACGAGCAGTACTTC. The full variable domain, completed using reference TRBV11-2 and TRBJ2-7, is EAGVAQSPRYKIIEKRQSVAFWCNPISGHATLYWYQQILGQGPKLLIQFQNNGVVDDSQLPKDRFSAERLKGVDSTLKIQPAKLEDSAVYLCASSLDLAWGSYEQYFGPGTRLTVT.

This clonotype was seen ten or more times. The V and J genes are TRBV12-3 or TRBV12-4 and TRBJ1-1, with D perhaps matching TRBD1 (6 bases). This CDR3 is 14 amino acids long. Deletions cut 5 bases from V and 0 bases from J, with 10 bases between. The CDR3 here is CASSGQFMNTEAFF. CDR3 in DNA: TGTGCCAGCAGTGGACAGTTCATGAACACTGAAGCTTTCTTT.